This TCR beta chain was observed in a study of blood T cell repertoires in COVID-19. At the level of the study: Whether acute or convalescent, the COVID-19 samples came from the United States, Italy and Spain.

All enrollees were roughly 18 to 100 years old and from about 25 US areas. Cohort 3 donors were reported recovered after two negative PCRs, clearance, or symptom resolution. TCRdb's table, derived via immunoSEQ multiplex PCR, lists solely in-frame clones and lacks some. The data show fewer than 450,000 clones, less than 95% seen once. Material for sequencing was PBMCs or T cells enriched from blood (not recorded which). This sequence originates from a young man who had recovered from COVID-19.

This CDR3 is CASSVSRDRNTEAFF. The CDR3 DNA is TGTGCCAGCAGCGTGTCCCGGGACAGGAACACTGAAGCTTTCTTT. The rearrangement uses TRBV9 and TRBJ1-1, with 7 bases identical to TRBD1. CDR1 is SGDLS, CDR2 YYNGEE, per germline. The trim removed 2 bases at V and 1 base at J, leaving 5 bases unmatched. The CDR3 length is 15 residues. Based on the CDR3 plus reference TRBV9 and TRBJ1-1, the full variable domain is DSGVTQTPKHLITATGQRVTLRCSPRSGDLSVYWYQQSLDQGLQFLIQYYNGEERAKGNILERFSAQQFPDLHSELNLSSLELGDSALYFCASSVSRDRNTEAFFGQGTRLTVV.